The next 29 T cell receptor beta chains were all read from a single sample in a study of neurological immune-mediated disorders. TCRdb independently ran MiXCR on the 5' RACE reads; one entry per CDR3 protein. The sample lists about 41,000 distinct CDR3 sequences, approximately 15% occurring once. The sequenced material came from CD4+ T cells from blood. All receptors derive from a woman in her fifties or sixties with HTLV-1-associated myelopathy (HAM/TSP).

In its sample, this clonotype was seen many times. The gene calls are TRBV5-1 and TRBJ2-2; 8 nucleotides agree with TRBD1. This CDR3 is built from 16 residues. J gave up 4 bases and V 3 bases, and 8 bases lay outside the gene matches. From germline, CDR1 is SGHRS and CDR2 YFSETQ. Written as DNA, the CDR3 is TGCGCCAGCAGCTGGGGACAGGCCTCGGGCACCGGGGAGCTGTTTTTT. This translates into CASSWGQASGTGELFF.

The table lists this clonotype with many counts. V gene TRBV5-1 combines with J gene TRBJ2-1; the D gene is possibly TRBD1 (6 bases). The V gene's germline CDR1 is SGHRS and CDR2 YFSETQ. CDR3 length: 11 amino acids. Trimming took off 4 bases at V and 10 bases at J, with 9 bases between the two ends. The CDR3 reads CASSRDIEQFF. CDR3 coding DNA: TGCGCCAGCAGCCGGGACATCGAGCAGTTCTTC. The variable domain in full, with the rest retrieved from reference TRBV5-1 and TRBJ2-1, is KAGVTQTPRYLIKTRGQQVTLSCSPISGHRSVSWYQQTPGQGLQFLFEYFSETQRNKGNFPGRFSGRQFSNSRSEMNVSTLELGDSALYLCASSRDIEQFFGPGTRLTVL.

This chain joins TRBV19 and TRBJ1-5; maybe TRBD1 (6 bases). CDR3 size: 15 residues. V lost 7 bases to trimming and J lost 5 bases, with 18 bases between them. Germline CDR1 reads LNHDA; CDR2 reads SQIVND (reference sequence). The CDR3 reads CASTETGTTYQPQHF. The CDR3 coding sequence is TGTGCCAGTACCGAAACCGGGACAACTTATCAGCCCCAGCATTTT.

Concerning this clonotype: An end of the junction does not agree with germline; a read error may underlie this. The CDR3: CASSPAGSEDNVLTF. The CDR3 coding sequence is TGTGCAAGCAGCCCCGCGGGCTCTGAGGACAACGTCCTGACTTTC. The chain uses TRBV3-1 and TRBJ2-6; TRBD2 is a possible D gene (5 bases). This CDR3 is 15 amino acids long. The germline CDR1 and CDR2 sequences are LGHDT and YNNKEL (reference sequence).

Ten or more counts support this clonotype. The genes are TRBV5-1 and TRBJ1-1, with 8 bases identical to TRBD1. The CDR3 contains 14 residues. Germline V lookup: CDR1 SGHRS, CDR2 YFSETQ. V gave up 5 bases and J gave up 6 bases; unmatched junction bases: 9. The CDR3 protein is CASRLRTGSAEAFF. For the CDR3, the DNA is TGCGCCAGCAGACTCCGGACAGGGTCGGCTGAAGCTTTCTTT.

This clonotype came up many times. This chain joins TRBV29-1 and TRBJ1-5; no firm D call. The germline V and J ends were trimmed by 6 bases and 2 bases, with 11 bases remaining between them. Germline CDR1 and CDR2: SQVTM and ANQGSEA. CDR3 length equals 13 residues. In DNA, the CDR3 is TGCAGCGTACTGTCCGGTGGCAATCAGCCCCAGCATTTT. Amino acids: CSVLSGGNQPQHF.

Sample share makes this clonotype medium-sized. J is TRBJ2-5 and V is TRBV18; weak D call: TRBD1 (5 bases). Germline assignment: CDR1 KGHSH and CDR2 LQKENI. Trimming shortened V by 2 bases and J by 2 bases, and 12 bases separated the two germline ends. The CDR3 loop spans 15 amino acids. CDR3 loop: CASSPGARGQETQYF. Here the CDR3 DNA reads TGTGCCAGCTCACCAGGGGCTAGGGGACAAGAGACCCAGTACTTC.

This clonotype occurred many times. The chain is built from TRBV19 and TRBJ1-6, with a possible D match to TRBD1 (5 bases). V was shortened by 3 bases and J by 7 bases, with 10 bases between the two germline ends. CDR3 length: 14 residues. In germline, CDR1 is LNHDA, CDR2 SQIVND (reference sequence). This chain's CDR3 is CASSISAGNSPLHF. The CDR3 DNA reads TGTGCCAGTAGTATTTCGGCAGGGAATTCACCCCTCCACTTT. Complete variable domain (other parts from reference TRBV19 and TRBJ1-6): DGGITQSPKYLFRKEGQNVTLSCEQNLNHDAMYWYRQDPGQGLRLIYYSQIVNDFQKGDIAEGYSVSREKKESFPLTVTSAQKNPTAFYLCASSISAGNSPLHFGNGTRLTVT.

There are many counts of this clonotype. This chain connects TRBV10-1 to TRBJ2-3, with TRBD2 as a possible D gene (6 bases). Trimming stripped 8 bases from V and 1 base from J, with 10 bases between. The CDR3 extends over 13 amino acids. Germline V CDR1 and CDR2: WNHNN, SYGVQD (reference sequence). The CDR3: CASAPGGTDTQYF. DNA for the CDR3: TGCGCCAGCGCCCCGGGGGGCACAGATACGCAGTATTTT.

The sample holds many counts of this clonotype. V and J are TRBV20-1 and TRBJ2-3; no firm D call. Trimming removed 3 bases from V and 0 bases from J, with 10 bases in between. The V gene's germline CDR1 is DFQATT and CDR2 SNEGSKA (reference sequence). CDR3 length equals 14 residues. Here the CDR3 reads CSASYGVSTDTQYF. CDR3 DNA: TGCAGTGCTAGTTATGGAGTCAGCACAGATACGCAGTATTTT.

This clonotype was detected ten times or more. CDR3 sequence reads: CASSDLDSPLHF. Written as DNA, the CDR3 is TGTGCCAGCAGCGATTTGGATTCACCCCTCCACTTT. The rearrangement uses TRBV9 and TRBJ1-6; unclear D gene. The germline gives CDR1 SGDLS, CDR2 YYNGEE. Trimming stripped 3 bases from V and 8 bases from J, with 6 bases between. The CDR3 has 12 residues.

This clonotype has ten or more counts. The chain employs TRBV11-2 and TRBJ2-2; the D gene is possibly TRBD1 (6 bases). V lost 6 bases to trimming and J lost 7 bases, with 9 bases between them. CDR3 length: 12 amino acids. Germline V CDR1 and CDR2: SGHAT, FQNNGV. The CDR3 is CASSEGVGELFF. DNA for the CDR3: TGTGCCAGCAGTGAGGGGGTCGGGGAGCTGTTTTTT.

This clonotype was recorded at least ten times. This rearrangement joins TRBV5-8 to TRBJ2-3; TRBD1 matches at 11 bases. The CDR3 totals 17 residues. V trimming: 1 base; J trimming: 3 bases; junction bases outside the gene matches: 7. Germline loops: CDR1 SGHTS, CDR2 YDEGEE. For the CDR3, the DNA is TGTGCCAGCAGCTTGAGTGGTGGGACAGGGGGGACAGATACGCAGTATTTT. It translates to CASSLSGGTGGTDTQYF.

Comments on this clonotype: The DNA is left out, because the CDR3 cannot be placed on it with certainty; the CDR3 is given as TCRdb lists it. This sequence joins TRBV7-2 and TRBJ1-5; TRBD1 is taken as the D call from the table, unchecked against the DNA. The CDR3 region is 20 residues in length, termini included. The V gene's germline CDR1 is SGHTA and CDR2 FQGNSA. The CDR3 sequence is CASSFYICSAGQGIGQPQHF.

This clonotype occurred many times. V gene TRBV9 combines with J gene TRBJ2-3; 7 nucleotides match TRBD1. This CDR3 has 14 residues. The V segment lost 4 bases and the J segment 4 bases; nucleotides outside the gene matches: 6. CDR1 is SGDLS and CDR2 is YYNGEE in the germline V gene. The CDR3 bases are TGTGCCAGCAGCCGAGGGACAGAGGCAGATACGCAGTATTTT. Translation gives CASSRGTEADTQYF.

This clonotype has ten or more counts. V and J are TRBV10-3 and TRBJ1-5; 8 bases agree with TRBD1. Germline lookup yields CDR1 ENHRY and CDR2 SYGVKD. The CDR3 contains 14 residues. With 8 bases clipped from V and 5 bases from J, the junction kept 8 bases outside the gene matches. The CDR3 region is CAIGGQGADQPQHF. The CDR3 DNA follows: TGTGCCATCGGAGGACAGGGAGCTGATCAGCCCCAGCATTTT.

Remarks on this clonotype: The limits of the CDR3 on the DNA are not certain, so only TCRdb's listed CDR3 is given. This CDR3 reads CASSFYICSARTTNTEAFF. This chain links TRBV5-1 with TRBJ1-1; TRBD1, the table's D call, lacks a check against the DNA. Germline values: CDR1 SGHRS, CDR2 YFSETQ. The CDR3 is 19 amino acids in total, end residues counted.

In this sample, this clonotype turned up many times. The rearrangement links TRBV7-6 to TRBJ1-1; D not certain. The V gene's germline CDR1 is SGHVS and CDR2 FNYEAQ. V was trimmed by 6 bases and J by 0 bases, leaving 8 bases between them. There are 13 residues in the CDR3. CDR3 sequence reads: CASSIRLNTEAFF. As DNA, the CDR3 is TGTGCCAGCAGTATACGGCTGAACACTGAAGCTTTCTTT.

This clonotype was recorded at least ten times. The junction differs from germline at one of its ends, possibly a read error. CDR3 in DNA: TGTGCCAGCAGTTACAGGCTAGCGGGGGGCCAAACTCCGATCTTC. This codes for CASSYRLAGGQTPIF. V usage is TRBV6-2 or TRBV6-3 and J usage is TRBJ2-1, with 11 bases matching TRBD2. Germline CDR1 MNHEY, CDR2 SVGEGT. This CDR3 has 15 residues.

This clonotype was counted many times. V is TRBV4-1 and J is TRBJ2-3; a weak D match, TRBD2 (5 bases). Germline V gene lookup returns CDR1 MGHRA and CDR2 YSYEKL. The length of the CDR3 is 15 residues. The V and J ends lost 0 bases and 6 bases respectively, with 13 bases between them. The CDR3 sequence is CASSQEVSGWDTQYF. The CDR3 nucleotides read TGCGCCAGCAGCCAAGAGGTCTCGGGGTGGGATACGCAGTATTTT.

This clonotype came up many times. The genes are TRBV20-1 and TRBJ1-5, with a weak D call TRBD1 (5 bases). The germline V gene encodes CDR1 DFQATT and CDR2 SNEGSKA (reference sequence). The CDR3 is 15 amino acids. Deletions cut 3 bases from V and 4 bases from J, with 16 bases between. The CDR3 sequence is CSASDGGLSNQPQHF. The CDR3 DNA is TGCAGTGCTAGTGACGGGGGACTTTCGAATCAGCCCCAGCATTTT.

This clonotype was found many times. The chain couples TRBV7-2 to TRBJ1-1; D gene unclear. V was shortened by 11 bases and J by 1 base, with 20 bases between the two germline ends. Germline V gene data show CDR1 as SGHTA and CDR2 as FQGNSA. The CDR3 is 15 residues long. The CDR3 reads CASKRRATPNTEAFF. For the CDR3, the DNA is TGTGCCTCCAAGAGGAGGGCAACACCGAACACTGAAGCTTTCTTT.

This clonotype was seen ten or more times. The J gene is TRBJ1-5, the V gene TRBV20-1; D unclear. Trimming took 0 bases from V and 0 from J, leaving 9 bases between them. CDR3 length equals 15 residues. Germline V gene sequence: CDR1 DFQATT, CDR2 SNEGSKA (reference sequence). CDR3 region: CSARDTVYSNQPQHF. CDR3 DNA sequence: TGCAGTGCTAGAGACACAGTTTATAGCAATCAGCCCCAGCATTTT.

This clonotype was picked up many times. This chain links TRBV20-1 with TRBJ2-3; the D gene is possibly TRBD2 (6 bases). This CDR3 comprises 15 residues. Deletions cut 7 bases from V and 0 bases from J, with 17 bases between. Germline V gives CDR1 DFQATT, CDR2 SNEGSKA (reference sequence). The CDR3 protein is CSVYRGTSSTDTQYF. The CDR3 region has the DNA TGCAGTGTCTACCGGGGGACCTCTAGCACAGATACGCAGTATTTT.

The chain employs TRBV9 and TRBJ2-3; D uncertain. CDR3 length equals 15 residues. The germline V gene encodes CDR1 SGDLS and CDR2 YYNGEE. The V and J ends lost 0 bases and 0 bases respectively, with 8 bases between them. The CDR3 is CASSVVGRSTDTQYF. CDR3 sequence (DNA): TGTGCCAGCAGCGTAGTAGGCAGGAGCACAGATACGCAGTATTTT.

This clonotype was observed many times. V and J are TRBV12-3 or TRBV12-4 and TRBJ2-7; 11 bases are shared with TRBD1. V was clipped by 6 bases and J by 4 bases; unmatched bases: 5. CDR3 length: 14 amino acids. The CDR3 spells CASSRTGGAYEQYF. CDR3 nucleotide sequence: TGTGCCAGCAGCCGGACAGGGGGCGCGTACGAGCAGTACTTC.

This clonotype was seen ten or more times. The genes are TRBV10-3 and TRBJ2-3; the D gene could be TRBD1 or TRBD2 (5 bases each). The CDR3 extends over 12 amino acids. The germline V and J ends were trimmed by 8 bases and 6 bases, with 12 bases remaining between them. Germline V CDR1 and CDR2: ENHRY, SYGVKD. CDR3 amino acids: CAIGGIGDTQYF. CDR3 nucleotides: TGTGCCATCGGGGGTATTGGGGATACGCAGTATTTT.

This clonotype was picked up many times. The chain links TRBV20-1 to TRBJ2-1, with D unclear. Deletions cut 5 bases from V and 9 bases from J, with 17 bases between. The CDR3 is made up of 13 amino acids. CDR1 and CDR2 from the germline V gene are DFQATT and SNEGSKA (reference sequence). CDR3 sequence reads: CSASPTGLGEQFF. CDR3 nucleotides: TGCAGTGCTTCCCCCACCGGGCTCGGTGAGCAGTTCTTC.

The table lists this clonotype with many counts. CDR3 sequence reads: CASSLGRITESPLHF. The CDR3 DNA sequence: TGTGCCAGCAGCTTGGGCAGAATAACCGAATCACCCCTCCACTTT. This chain joins TRBV5-5 and TRBJ1-6, with unresolved D. Germline CDR1 reads SGHKS; CDR2 reads YYEKEE (reference sequence). The CDR3 covers 15 residues. V dropped 0 bases and J dropped 10 bases, with 14 bases sitting between them.